Listed below are T cell receptor beta chains from one sample, sequenced in a study of blood T cells in healthy people across ages. From the 5' RACE reads, TCRdb called clonotypes with MiXCR, one entry per CDR3 protein. The repertoire holds around 1,800,000 distinct CDR3 sequences, 35% to 50% seen once, with roughly 23% in the top ten. The specimen sequenced was blood. These receptors all come from a human donor in good health. Each CDR3 is given with its conserved first and last residue. A D gene is named only where the DNA matches it firmly. Not every row has a clone size; where given, it reads once, few, many or a size class.

. TRBJ2-7 TRBV20-1 13 few CSALPFAGYEQYF TGCAGTGCCCTTCCTTTTGCAGGGTACGAGCAGTACTTC
. TRBJ2-5 TRBV10-3 14 . CAISSQDLQETQYF TGTGCCATCAGTTCACAGGACCTCCAAGAGACCCAGTACTTC
. TRBJ2-3 TRBV27 14 few CASSVQPVGDTQYF TGTGCCAGCAGTGTACAGCCTGTGGGGGATACGCAGTATTTT
. TRBJ1-2 TRBV12-3/TRBV12-4 13 . CASSPGAIYGYTF TGTGCCAGCAGTCCGGGGGCGATCTATGGCTACACCTTC
TRBD1 TRBJ1-2 TRBV2 15 . CASSDLGTGSYGYTF TGTGCCAGCAGTGACTTGGGGACAGGGAGTTATGGCTACACCTTC
TRBD1 TRBJ1-5 TRBV20-1 14 . CSAPGQGSNQPQHF TGCAGTGCCCCGGGACAGGGCAGCAATCAGCCCCAGCATTTT
TRBD2 TRBJ2-1 TRBV20-1 15 . CSARTSGGLYNEQFF TGCAGTGCTAGGACTAGCGGGGGCCTTTACAATGAGCAGTTCTTC
. TRBJ2-2 TRBV7-7 15 . CASRWSIGETGELFF TGTGCCAGCAGGTGGTCAATAGGGGAGACGGGGGAGCTGTTTTTT
TRBD1 TRBJ1-5 TRBV20-1 16 few CSARDRDRVSNQPQHF TGCAGTGCTAGAGATCGGGACAGGGTTAGCAATCAGCCCCAGCATTTT
. TRBJ1-2 TRBV7-9 13 many CASSPSKGYGYTF TGTGCCAGCAGCCCCAGCAAGGGCTATGGCTACACCTTC
. TRBJ2-2 TRBV29-1 13 . CSVVRGYTGELFF TGCAGCGTTGTTCGGGGGTATACCGGGGAGCTGTTTTTT
. TRBJ2-7 TRBV5-6 13 . CASSTGLSGEQYF TGTGCCAGCAGCACCGGACTAAGCGGGGAGCAGTACTTC
. TRBJ2-3 TRBV12-3/TRBV12-4 15 . CASSLYQLGPDTQYF TGTGCCAGCAGTTTATACCAGTTGGGACCAGATACGCAGTATTTT
. TRBJ2-1 TRBV20-1 13 few CSASGKYVAEQFF TGCAGTGCTAGCGGAAAATACGTAGCTGAGCAGTTCTTC
. TRBJ2-7 TRBV9 16 . CASSLQGREALYEQYF TGTGCCAGCAGCCTACAGGGCCGAGAGGCCCTCTACGAGCAGTACTTC
TRBD1 TRBJ1-2 TRBV4-1 15 once CASSHPGQGVRGYTF TGCGCCAGCAGCCACCCGGGACAGGGAGTGAGGGGCTACACCTTC
. TRBJ2-7 TRBV6-6 14 . CASSYPGAYYEQYF TGTGCCAGCAGTTACCCGGGGGCCTACTACGAGCAGTACTTC
TRBD2 TRBJ2-6 TRBV4-1 18 . CASSQGDRGVSGANVLTF TGCGCCAGCAGCCAAGGGGATCGGGGGGTCAGTGGGGCCAACGTCCTGACTTTC
. TRBJ2-7 TRBV6-2/TRBV6-3 12 . CASSYAGAGQYF TGTGCCAGCAGTTACGCAGGGGCTGGGCAGTACTTC
. TRBJ2-6 TRBV4-1 18 many CASSQVGQGVSGANVLTF TGCGCCAGCAGCCAAGTTGGCCAGGGAGTCTCTGGGGCCAACGTCCTGACTTTC
. TRBJ2-1 TRBV3-1 14 few CASSQAAGQRGLFF TGTGCCAGCAGCCAAGCAGCGGGACAGCGGGGGCTGTTCTTC
TRBD2 TRBJ2-5 TRBV6-5 14 few CASGLADLQETQYF TGTGCCAGCGGACTAGCGGACCTCCAAGAGACCCAGTACTTC
. TRBJ2-3 TRBV29-1 12 few CSVGARTDTQYF TGCAGCGTGGGGGCACGCACAGATACGCAGTATTTT
TRBD1 TRBJ2-7 TRBV7-2 14 . CASSSTGPAYEQYF TGTGCCAGCAGCTCGACAGGGCCAGCCTACGAGCAGTACTTC
TRBD2 TRBJ2-4 TRBV9 14 few CASSQSGGKGEQYF TGTGCCAGCAGCCAAAGCGGGGGGAAGGGGGAGCAGTACTTC
. TRBJ1-3 TRBV4-1 14 . CASSQESSGNTIYF TGCGCCAGCAGCCAAGAGTCCTCTGGAAACACCATATATTTT
. TRBJ2-3 TRBV7-2 15 . CASSLLNGFTDTQYF TGTGCCAGCAGCTTATTAAACGGATTTACAGATACGCAGTATTTT
TRBD2 TRBJ2-1 TRBV5-1 16 . CASSRTSGESYNEQFF TGCGCCAGCAGCCGGACTAGCGGGGAATCCTACAATGAGCAGTTCTTC
. TRBJ2-5 TRBV7-9 14 few CASSFGRVRETQYF TGTGCCAGCAGCTTCGGCAGGGTTAGGGAGACCCAGTACTTC
. TRBJ2-1 TRBV7-8 14 few CASSLAGGGIEQFF TGTGCCAGCAGCTTGGCAGGGGGGGGAATTGAGCAGTTCTTC
. TRBJ2-1 TRBV10-3 16 . CAISEWGASSYNEQFF TGTGCCATCAGTGAGTGGGGGGCCAGCTCCTACAATGAGCAGTTCTTC
TRBD1 TRBJ1-1 TRBV5-1 14 . CASSQGAEGTEAFF TGCGCCAGCAGCCAGGGGGCAGAGGGAACTGAAGCTTTCTTT
. TRBJ2-1 TRBV6-5 18 few CASSYSVTSWDLYNEQFF TGTGCCAGCAGTTACTCGGTGACCAGTTGGGATTTATACAATGAGCAGTTCTTC
. TRBJ2-1 TRBV20-1 11 . CSASGTHEQFF TGCAGTGCTAGTGGAACCCATGAGCAGTTCTTC
. TRBJ1-2 TRBV4-3 15 few CASSQDRFRSYGYTF TGCGCCAGCAGCCAAGATAGGTTTAGATCTTATGGCTACACCTTC
. TRBJ2-1 TRBV7-2 14 . CASSLVAYGDEQFF TGTGCCAGCAGCTTAGTAGCGTATGGGGATGAGCAGTTCTTC
. TRBJ2-7 TRBV6-6 17 few CASSCRPPRAGLYEQYF TGTGCCAGCAGTTGCAGACCCCCCAGGGCTGGGTTATACGAGCAGTACTTC
TRBD1 TRBJ2-7 TRBV5-1 14 few CASSSGDRAYEQYF TGCGCCAGCAGCTCGGGGGACAGGGCCTACGAGCAGTACTTC
TRBD2 TRBJ2-7 TRBV7-9 17 . CVSSDPGLAGAGHEQYF TGTGTCAGCAGCGATCCGGGACTAGCGGGAGCGGGCCACGAGCAGTACTTC
. TRBJ1-2 TRBV6-5 14 . CASSKSGANYGYTF TGTGCCAGCAGTAAATCGGGGGCTAACTATGGCTACACCTTC
TRBD2 TRBJ2-3 TRBV5-8 14 . CASTARGVTDTQYF TGTGCCAGCACCGCGCGGGGGGTAACTGATACGCAGTATTTT
. TRBJ1-4 TRBV6-5 14 few CASSRDMRNEKLFF TGTGCCAGCAGTCGTGACATGCGAAATGAAAAACTGTTTTTT
. TRBJ1-4 TRBV6-5 14 . CASSLTPSNEKLFF TGTGCCAGCAGTCTGACACCCTCTAATGAAAAACTGTTTTTT
. TRBJ2-5 TRBV20-1 14 few CSASKASFIGTQYF TGCAGTGCTTCAAAAGCCTCCTTTATTGGGACCCAGTACTTC
. TRBJ1-1 TRBV29-1 16 once CSVEDSGSASGTEAFF TGCAGCGTTGAAGATTCGGGGTCCGCAAGTGGCACTGAAGCTTTCTTT
. TRBJ2-3 TRBV7-2 13 few CASSPVIANTQYF TGTGCCAGCAGCCCCGTTATTGCGAATACGCAGTATTTT
. TRBJ1-1 TRBV12-3/TRBV12-4 14 . CASRLSFQDTEAFF TGTGCCAGCAGACTCTCATTTCAGGACACTGAAGCTTTCTTT
. TRBJ2-5 TRBV7-3 13 few CASSLKLQETQYF TGTGCCAGCAGCCTTAAGTTACAAGAGACCCAGTACTTC
. TRBJ1-2 TRBV29-1 14 many CSVAEGPANYGYTF TGCAGCGTAGCAGAGGGCCCAGCTAACTATGGCTACACCTTC
. TRBJ1-1 TRBV19 14 . CASSITGGRTEAFF TGTGCCAGTAGTATTACCGGAGGCCGGACTGAAGCTTTCTTT
. TRBJ1-1 TRBV6-2/TRBV6-3 14 . CASRPLTRNTEAFF TGTGCCAGCAGACCACTCACTCGTAACACTGAAGCTTTCTTT
. TRBJ2-3 TRBV11-1 12 few CASSRDVATQYF TGTGCCAGCAGCCGTGACGTAGCAACGCAGTATTTT
. TRBJ2-7 TRBV21-1 16 few CASSKAGTEVSYEQYF TGTGCCAGCAGCAAGGCCGGGACAGAAGTCTCCTACGAGCAGTACTTC
TRBD1 TRBJ2-2 TRBV14 16 . CASSQFQGVDTGELFF TGTGCCAGCAGCCAGTTCCAGGGGGTCGACACCGGGGAGCTGTTTTTT
. TRBJ2-1 TRBV2 11 . CASFGSNEQFF TGTGCCAGCTTTGGCTCGAATGAGCAGTTCTTC
TRBD1 TRBJ1-2 TRBV15 12 many CAFIGGDYGYTF TGTGCCTTCATAGGGGGCGACTATGGCTACACCTTC
. TRBJ2-1 TRBV4-2 12 . CASSQEVNEQFF TGTGCCAGCAGCCAAGAGGTAAATGAGCAGTTCTTC
TRBD1 TRBJ2-5 TRBV5-1 16 . CASSLAGDRGSETQYF TGCGCCAGCAGCTTGGCCGGCGACAGGGGTAGCGAGACCCAGTACTTC
. TRBJ1-4 TRBV20-1 12 . CSAPVPNEKLFF TGCAGTGCGCCGGTCCCAAATGAAAAACTGTTTTTT
. TRBJ2-2 TRBV6-5 11 . CATRGEGELFF TGTGCCACCAGAGGGGAAGGGGAGCTGTTTTTT